The TCR beta chain described here comes from a study of cytomegalovirus exposure and HLA in healthy donors. General study results and limits: The dataset shows that most TCR sequences were rare, while some public TCRs occurred in many donors. Researchers catalogued roughly 170 TCR beta chains as cytomegalovirus-associated. According to a subsequent analysis, TCR clusters from the first cohort were inclined to appear together in the 100 to 150 validation repertoires.

This CDR3 is built from 14 residues. The V gene lost 4 bases and the J gene lost 4 bases, with 13 bases spanning the gap. CDR1 and CDR2 from the germline V gene are MNHNS and SASEGT. As to this clone: The antigen remains unidentified.

The donors were part of the 120-subject validation cohort, which stood apart from the roughly 670-subject first cohort. The method was immunoSEQ multiplex PCR; TCRdb's version includes in-frame clones alone and lacks a portion of them. The sample gives about 120,000 clones, more than 75% of which show up once; under 2.5% is in the top ten. This sequence was found in a woman in her 30s in good health and CMV-seronegative. The chain has TRBV6-1 and TRBJ1-1, with a weak D call TRBD1 (5 bases). Sequenced input: PBMCs. Written as DNA, the CDR3 is TGTGCCAGCAGTGCCGACAGAGTGATCACTGAAGCTTTCTTT. The encoded protein is CASSADRVITEAFF.